Listed below are T cell receptor beta chains from one sample, sequenced in a study of CD8+CD57+ T cells in acquired aplastic anemia. TCRdb re-derived calls from the reads in MiXCR, one entry per CDR3 protein. The data show about 43,000 distinct CDR3 sequences, less than 65% seen once. Sample: sorted CD4+, CD8+, or CD8+CD57+ T cells (not recorded which) from PBMCs. All receptors derive from a human donor with aplastic anemia. The CDR3 runs from the conserved cysteine through the conserved F or W. Each record gives: V gene, J gene, clone size, D gene, CDR3 protein, CDR3 DNA. The D gene is left open where the match is weak. Where a row states a size, it is once, few, many or the class of an expanded clone; other rows omit it.

>TRBV29-1|TRBJ1-1|few|TRBD1
CSVEDRGQGDTEAFF
TGCAGCGTTGAAGATCGGGGACAGGGGGACACTGAAGCTTTCTTT
>TRBV7-9|TRBJ2-7|NA|NA
CASSLRGDPSYEQYF
TGTGCCAGCAGCTTAAGGGGGGACCCCTCCTACGAGCAGTACTTC
>TRBV9|TRBJ2-1|many|TRBD2
CASTRTSAYNEQFF
TGTGCCAGCACCCGAACTAGCGCATACAATGAGCAGTTCTTC
>TRBV11-2|TRBJ1-2|few|TRBD1
CASRPQTRDRVAGYTF
TGTGCCAGCAGGCCACAAACCCGGGACAGGGTCGCAGGCTACACCTTC
>TRBV15|TRBJ2-5|few|NA
CATSVDRQQPQYF
TGTGCCACCAGTGTTGACAGGCAGCAGCCCCAGTACTTC
>TRBV24-1|TRBJ1-6|NA|NA
CATSDSPLTDNSPLHF
TGTGCCACCAGTGACTCCCCCCTAACTGATAATTCGCCCCTCCACTTT
>TRBV29-1|TRBJ1-1|NA|NA
CSVASDPTEAFF
TGCAGCGTTGCTTCGGACCCCACTGAAGCTTTCTTT
>TRBV27|TRBJ2-1|NA|TRBD1
CASSSTGGYNEQFF
TGTGCCAGCAGTTCGACAGGGGGCTACAATGAGCAGTTCTTC
>TRBV10-3|TRBJ2-2|NA|NA
CAISVGQANTGELFF
TGTGCCATCAGCGTGGGACAAGCGAACACCGGGGAGCTGTTTTTT
>TRBV14|TRBJ1-6|NA|NA
CASSQDRNSPLHF
TGTGCCAGCAGCCAAGATCGGAATTCACCCCTCCACTTT
>TRBV9|TRBJ1-1|NA|TRBD1
CASSVQGKNTEAFF
TGTGCCAGCAGTGTACAGGGGAAGAACACTGAAGCTTTCTTT
>TRBV7-9|TRBJ2-7|NA|NA
CASSRLRTDSYYF
TGTGCCAGCAGCCGACTTCGGACCGATAGCTATTACTTC
>TRBV10-3|TRBJ2-7|once|NA
CAISDSGTNYEQYF
TGTGCCATCAGTGATTCCGGGACAAACTACGAGCAGTACTTC
>TRBV2|TRBJ1-3|NA|NA
CASNSGNTIYF
TGTGCCAGTAACTCTGGAAACACCATATATTTT
>TRBV29-1|TRBJ2-1|NA|TRBD2
CSVAGTSYYNEQFF
TGCAGCGTGGCCGGGACTAGCTATTACAATGAGCAGTTCTTC
>TRBV20-1|TRBJ2-7|NA|NA
CSARDRGGGRISEQYF
TGCAGTGCTAGAGATCGTGGGGGGGGCCGCATTAGCGAGCAGTACTTC
>TRBV7-8|TRBJ2-7|few|NA
CASSSPGLAYEQYF
TGTGCCAGCAGCTCCCCGGGCCTAGCCTACGAGCAGTACTTC
>TRBV29-1|TRBJ1-2|NA|TRBD1
CSVGQILGYGYTF
TGCAGCGTGGGACAGATTCTCGGCTATGGCTACACCTTC
>TRBV4-1|TRBJ2-7|NA|NA
CASSQGPSGGGDYEQYF
TGCGCCAGCAGCCAAGGTCCTTCCGGCGGGGGCGACTACGAGCAGTACTTC
>TRBV29-1|TRBJ2-7|few|TRBD2
CSVASGTSSYEQYF
TGCAGCGTTGCTAGCGGGACGAGCTCCTACGAGCAGTACTTC
>TRBV7-9|TRBJ1-4|NA|NA
CASSVRANEKLFF
TGTGCCAGCAGCGTCAGAGCTAATGAAAAACTGTTTTTT
>TRBV13|TRBJ2-3|many|TRBD1
CASSLAGQGYTDTQYF
TGTGCCAGCAGCTTAGCCGGACAGGGCTACACAGATACGCAGTATTTT
>TRBV25-1|TRBJ2-1|NA|TRBD1
CASSESGGLSSYNEQFF
TGTGCCAGCAGTGAATCAGGGGGCCTCAGCTCCTACAATGAGCAGTTCTTC
>TRBV7-2|TRBJ2-1|many|TRBD2
CASSLALAGGLGNEQFF
TGTGCCAGCAGCTTAGCGCTAGCGGGGGGGCTCGGCAATGAGCAGTTCTTC
>TRBV19|TRBJ2-7|NA|NA
CASSIDLGQTYEQYF
TGTGCCAGTAGTATAGATCTGGGCCAAACCTACGAGCAGTACTTC
>TRBV7-3|TRBJ2-7|NA|NA
CASSLTPAAGSYEQYF
TGTGCCAGCAGCTTAACCCCAGCGGCGGGCTCCTACGAGCAGTACTTC
>TRBV7-2|TRBJ1-2|NA|TRBD1
CATGTDLNYGYTF
TGTGCCACGGGGACAGACCTAAACTATGGCTACACCTTC
>TRBV9|TRBJ1-2|NA|TRBD1
CASSGGAGGSRYGYTF
TGTGCCAGCAGCGGCGGAGCAGGGGGCAGCCGGTATGGCTACACCTTC
>TRBV5-1|TRBJ1-6|few|TRBD1
CASSLGGTGDSPLHF
TGCGCCAGCAGCTTGGGGGGGACAGGGGATTCACCCCTCCACTTT
>TRBV9|TRBJ2-3|many|NA
CASSRGRGTSTDTQYF
TGTGCCAGCAGCAGGGGTAGGGGAACTAGCACAGATACGCAGTATTTT
>TRBV9|TRBJ1-2|NA|NA
CASSPDADGYTF
TGTGCCAGCAGCCCTGACGCTGATGGCTACACCTTC